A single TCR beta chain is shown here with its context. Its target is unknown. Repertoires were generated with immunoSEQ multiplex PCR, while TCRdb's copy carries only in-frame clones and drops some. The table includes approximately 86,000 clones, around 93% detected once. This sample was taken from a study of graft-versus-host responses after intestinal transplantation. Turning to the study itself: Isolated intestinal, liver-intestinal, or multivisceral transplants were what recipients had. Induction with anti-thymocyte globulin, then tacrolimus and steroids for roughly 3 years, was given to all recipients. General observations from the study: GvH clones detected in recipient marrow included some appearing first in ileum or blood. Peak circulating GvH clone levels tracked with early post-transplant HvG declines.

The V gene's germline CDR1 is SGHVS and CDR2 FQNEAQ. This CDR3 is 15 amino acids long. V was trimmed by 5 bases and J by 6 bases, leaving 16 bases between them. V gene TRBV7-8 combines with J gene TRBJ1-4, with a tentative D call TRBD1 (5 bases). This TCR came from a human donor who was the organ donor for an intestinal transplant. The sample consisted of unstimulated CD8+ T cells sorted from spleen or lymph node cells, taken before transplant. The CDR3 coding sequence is TGTGCCAGCAGCCCTAGTGGAGGGGCATATGAAAAACTGTTTTTT. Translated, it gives CASSPSGGAYEKLFF.